This T cell receptor beta chain was sequenced in a study of neurological immune-mediated disorders (dated by TCRdb to about 2019). For the study in its entirety: Peripheral blood TCR-beta repertoires from HTLV-I-associated myelopathy (HAM/TSP) patients, multiple sclerosis patients and healthy controls were compared by UMI-based sequencing. The 90 to 110 TCR-beta libraries included longitudinal samples, technical triplicates and paired sorted CD4+ and CD8+ T-cell subsets alongside PBMC samples. The cohort included around 70 subjects: roughly 14 with HAM/TSP, around 34 with multiple sclerosis, and around 20 healthy controls.

Results and caveats for the whole study, not just this receptor: TCR clonal expansion was highest in HAM/TSP patients and lowest in MS patients, with MS patients falling below even healthy controls. Across subjects, expanded clones never shared an identical CDR3 amino acid sequence, which suggests that the TCR-beta repertoires in every group were private.

Reading from cysteine to phenylalanine, the CDR3 counts 13 amino acids. Just the 39-base CDR3 DNA is kept, in frame starting at base 1. CDR1 and CDR2 were assigned from the germline V gene as SGHDN and FVKESK. V loses 5 bases, J loses 5 bases, and the germline ends lie 11 bases apart. This clonotype came up many times. Its antigen specificity is not known. No base quality information exists; no much larger clone differs at one position. To synthesize cDNA, template-switch 5'RACE was performed with a primer carrying a 10-nucleotide random unique molecular identifier so that each TCR transcript was tagged. Every sequencing run covered 15-18 subjects and yielded more than 160 million TCR-beta sequences. The RNeasy kit was used for extraction of total RNA. TCR-beta VDJ regions were amplified with primers for the TCR constant region and the 5'RACE anchor, using the KAPA Real-time Library Amplification kit. A first PCR added sample indexes and Illumina adaptors, and a second PCR then raised library yield. The roughly 650 bp TCR product was size-selected on a 2% E-gel SizeSelection system after Ampure bead purification. Before pooling, library quality was checked on a Bioanalyzer, concentration was measured with Qubit, and libraries were quantified with the Kapa Library Quantification kit. An Illumina HiSeq 2500 sequenced the libraries paired-end 2 x 150 bp. To increase sequence diversity, about 23-32% phiX was spiked into each library pool. The authors' analysis ran thus. Quality-filtered reads were processed with the UMI-based MiGEC pipeline, which removed over 75% of raw TCR sequences during error correction. IMGT germline references were used for alignment of VDJ genes, and clonotypes were defined by a unique CDR3 amino acid sequence together with V-J genes. Clonal expansion, Shannon diversity and CDR3 relatedness were evaluated with VDJtools (CalcPairwiseDistances, ClusterSamples), while phylogenetic trees were built in CLCbio workbench. Using coefficient-of-variation modelling across technical triplicates, the study counted a clone as expanded if it had at least 8 unique UMIs. TCRdb took the public reads, trimmed them with fastp at Q25, ran MiXCR for clone calling and kept in-frame beta chains. Each entry merges the rows of one CDR3 protein and shows their most common DNA and genes. V and J calls and clone size were set by TCRdb, not the authors. The sample contains around 25,000 distinct CDR3 sequences, approximately 21% of them found a single time. Of the sample, approximately 16% is held by the ten largest clones.

Healthy controls were blood bank volunteers in Maryland, USA. For the unsorted PBMC libraries, 2 million PBMCs were stored in RNAlater at -80 degrees C until RNA extraction and were used to generate the libraries. Peripheral blood underwent Ficoll-Hypaque density gradient centrifugation to isolate PBMCs, which were then cryopreserved in liquid nitrogen. The sequenced material came from PBMCs. The source of this sequence is a woman in her sixties or seventies in good health. The receptor chain draws on TRBV14 and TRBJ2-3; TRBD1 might be the D gene, on 6 matching bases. The CDR3 loop reads CASSELGGDTQYF. In nucleotide form, the sequence is TGTGCCAGCAGCGAACTAGGGGGAGATACGCAGTATTTT. Joined to the reference TRBV14 and TRBJ2-3 proteins, this CDR3 gives the full variable domain: EAGVTQFPSHSVIEKGQTVTLRCDPISGHDNLYWYRRVMGKEIKFLLHFVKESKQDESGMPNNRFLAERTGGTYSTLKVQPAELEDSGVYFCASSELGGDTQYFGPGTRLTVL.